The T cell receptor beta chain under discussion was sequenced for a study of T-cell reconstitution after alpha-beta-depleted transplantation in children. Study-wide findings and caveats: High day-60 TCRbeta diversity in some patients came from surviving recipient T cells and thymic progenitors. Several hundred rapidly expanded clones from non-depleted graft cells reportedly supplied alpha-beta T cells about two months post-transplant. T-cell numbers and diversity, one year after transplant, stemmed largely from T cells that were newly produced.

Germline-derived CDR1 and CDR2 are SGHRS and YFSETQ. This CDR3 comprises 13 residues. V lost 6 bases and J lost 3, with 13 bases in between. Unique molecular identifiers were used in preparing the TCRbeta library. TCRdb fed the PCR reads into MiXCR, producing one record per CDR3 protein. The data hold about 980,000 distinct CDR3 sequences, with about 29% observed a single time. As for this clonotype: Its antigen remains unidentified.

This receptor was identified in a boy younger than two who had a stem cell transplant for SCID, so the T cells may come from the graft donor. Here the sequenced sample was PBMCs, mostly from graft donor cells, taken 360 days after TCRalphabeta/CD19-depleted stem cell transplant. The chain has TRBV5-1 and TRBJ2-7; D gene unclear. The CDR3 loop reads CASKVSPYYEQYF. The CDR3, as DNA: TGCGCCAGCAAGGTGTCTCCCTACTACGAGCAGTACTTC.